These 18 T cell receptor beta chains were sequenced from one sample in a study of T cells in localized non-small cell lung cancer. Method: immunoSEQ multiplex PCR; TCRdb's copy keeps in-frame clones and lacks some. The table records tens of thousands of clones, approximately 88% of them present only once. The sequencing here drew on peripheral blood, taken before any cancer treatment. The source of these receptors is a man between 40 and 70 years old with stage I squamous cell lung carcinoma.

The rearrangement joins TRBV27 to TRBJ1-4; D perhaps matches TRBD1 (5 bases). Germline assignment: CDR1 MNHEY and CDR2 SMNVEV (reference sequence). V was trimmed by 3 bases and J by 7 bases, leaving 9 bases between them. This CDR3 is 13 amino acids long. For the CDR3, the DNA is TGTGCCAGCAGTTTCAGGACACCTGAAAAACTGTTTTTT. As protein: CASSFRTPEKLFF.

The rearrangement joins TRBV18 to TRBJ1-4; tentatively, D is TRBD1 (5 bases). V gave up 3 bases and J gave up 5 bases, with 7 bases separating them. There are 13 residues in the CDR3. Germline CDR1 is KGHSH and CDR2 is LQKENI. The CDR3 DNA follows: TGTGCCAGCTCACCGGGACTGAATGAAAAACTGTTTTTT. Protein sequence: CASSPGLNEKLFF.

In its sample, this clone was seen a few times. The gene calls are TRBV10-2 and TRBJ1-5; D is unclear. Germline CDR1 is WSHSY and CDR2 is SAAADI. The CDR3 loop spans 13 amino acids. With 7 bases removed from V and 3 bases from J, the gap between germline ends came to 10 bases. This chain's CDR3 is CASMNRNNQPQHF. For the CDR3, the DNA is TGCGCCAGCATGAACAGAAACAATCAGCCCCAGCATTTT.

The rearrangement joins TRBV5-1 to TRBJ1-2; D is possibly TRBD1 (5 bases). The V gene lost 0 bases and the J gene lost 8 bases, with 20 bases spanning the gap. The CDR3 totals 16 residues. Germline assignment: CDR1 SGHRS and CDR2 YFSETQ. The CDR3 loop reads CASSLAGQGPGEGYTF. CDR3 nucleotides: TGCGCCAGCAGCTTGGCCGGTCAGGGCCCGGGGGAAGGCTACACCTTC. The full variable domain, in which reference TRBV5-1 and TRBJ1-2 provide the parts outside the CDR3, is KAGVTQTPRYLIKTRGQQVTLSCSPISGHRSVSWYQQTPGQGLQFLFEYFSETQRNKGNFPGRFSGRQFSNSRSEMNVSTLELGDSALYLCASSLAGQGPGEGYTFGSGTRLTVV.

The chain has TRBV6-5 and TRBJ2-2; 9 bases are a match to TRBD2. Germline V gene sequence: CDR1 MNHEY, CDR2 SVGAGI. The CDR3 has 16 residues. V shed 4 bases, J shed 4 bases, and the junction held 7 bases outside the gene matches. This CDR3 reads CASSSSGDRGTGELFF. Here the CDR3 DNA reads TGTGCCAGCAGTTCTAGCGGGGATCGGGGCACCGGGGAGCTGTTTTTT.

The chain combines TRBV4-2 with TRBJ2-7, with D tentatively TRBD1 (8 bases). Per germline, CDR1 LGHNA and CDR2 YNFKEQ. V lost 0 bases and J 3 bases, leaving 12 bases between the germline ends. This CDR3 is built from 15 residues. The CDR3 protein is CASSQEQGGDYEQYF. CDR3 bases: TGTGCCAGCAGCCAAGAACAGGGGGGGGACTACGAGCAGTACTTC.

The rearrangement links TRBV5-6 to TRBJ1-2; maybe TRBD1 (5 bases). This CDR3 has 14 residues. Germline-derived CDR1 and CDR2 are SGHDT and YYEEEE. V lost 3 bases, J lost 5 bases, and 14 bases lay in between. CDR3 bases: TGTGCCAGCAGCTCTCAGGGATTGTGGTATGGCTACACCTTC. Translation: CASSSQGLWYGYTF.

The chain links TRBV10-3 to TRBJ2-2, with TRBD1 as a possible D gene (5 bases). The CDR3 sequence is 13 residues long. Per germline, CDR1 ENHRY and CDR2 SYGVKD. V lost 6 bases and J 6 bases, leaving 11 bases between the germline ends. CDR3 in amino acids: CAISEMGPGELFF. The DNA for the CDR3 is TGTGCCATCAGCGAAATGGGGCCCGGGGAGCTGTTTTTT.

The chain joins TRBV6-5 to TRBJ1-3; unclear D gene. Germline V lookup: CDR1 MNHEY, CDR2 SVGAGI. The V gene lost 3 bases and the J gene lost 5 bases, with 17 bases spanning the gap. The CDR3 extends over 16 amino acids. The CDR3 sequence: CASSYGFGSSRNTIYF. The CDR3 coding sequence is TGTGCCAGCAGTTATGGGTTTGGGTCTTCCCGAAACACCATATATTTT.

This clone was observed a few times. V gene TRBV15 combines with J gene TRBJ2-5; 8 bases fit TRBD2. The CDR3 consists of 14 residues. Germline CDR1 is LNHNV and CDR2 is YYDKDF (reference sequence). Losses at the gene ends were 5 bases for V and 5 bases for J; bases not matched to a gene: 7. The CDR3 DNA sequence: TGTGCCACCAGCGGACGGGGGGGCCTGGAGACCCAGTACTTC. This sequence encodes CATSGRGGLETQYF. Drawing the rest from reference TRBV15 and TRBJ2-5, the complete variable domain is DAMVIQNPRYQVTQFGKPVTLSCSQTLNHNVMYWYQQKSSQAPKLLFHYYDKDFNNEADTPDNFQSRRPNTSFCFLDIRSPGLGDTAMYLCATSGRGGLETQYFGPGTRLLVL.

The chain employs TRBV29-1 and TRBJ1-2, with no clear D. V was cut by 0 bases and J by 4 bases, with 15 bases left in between. CDR1 and CDR2 from the germline V gene are SQVTM and ANQGSEA. The CDR3 extends over 15 amino acids. CDR3 in DNA: TGCAGCGTTGAAGAGCGGCATTTGCCATCCTATGGCTACACCTTC. Residues: CSVEERHLPSYGYTF. Together with reference TRBV29-1 and TRBJ1-2, the CDR3 gives the full variable domain: SAVISQKPSRDICQRGTSLTIQCQVDSQVTMMFWYRQQPGQSLTLIATANQGSEATYESGFVIDKFPISRPNLTFSTLTVSNMSPEDSSIYLCSVEERHLPSYGYTFGSGTRLTVV.

This clone was recorded only once. The J gene is TRBJ2-2, the V gene TRBV28; the D gene could be TRBD1 or TRBD2 (5 bases each). Germline assignment: CDR1 MDHEN and CDR2 SYDVKM. The germline V and J ends were trimmed by 6 bases and 3 bases, with 17 bases remaining between them. The CDR3 runs 16 residues. The CDR3 loop reads CASSLNWGSDTGELFF. The CDR3 DNA sequence: TGTGCCAGCAGCCTTAACTGGGGGAGCGACACCGGGGAGCTGTTTTTT.

The gene calls are TRBV11-3 and TRBJ2-7, with 7 bases aligning to TRBD1. This CDR3 has 13 amino acids. Germline CDR1 is SGHNT and CDR2 is YENEEA. Germline trimming cut 6 bases from V and 6 bases from J; bases unmatched to any gene: 8. The CDR3 reads CASSRQGESEQYF. In DNA form, the CDR3 reads TGTGCCAGCAGTCGACAGGGAGAATCCGAGCAGTACTTC.

This clone was recorded once. The chain links TRBV29-1 to TRBJ1-3; perhaps TRBD1 as D (6 bases). Germline CDR1 reads SQVTM; CDR2 reads ANQGSEA. V was pared by 0 bases and J by 2 bases, with 11 bases between. CDR3 length: 15 amino acids. The DNA for the CDR3 is TGCAGCGTTGAAGATCAGGGGCTGACTGGAAACACCATATATTTT. Protein sequence: CSVEDQGLTGNTIYF.

The rearrangement joins TRBV29-1 to TRBJ1-1; no reliable D call. CDR1 is SQVTM, CDR2 ANQGSEA, per germline. The CDR3 length is 12 residues. V lost 2 bases and J 0 bases, leaving 4 bases between the germline ends. The CDR3 spells CSVERLNTEAFF. The CDR3 region has the DNA TGCAGCGTTGAACGGTTGAACACTGAAGCTTTCTTT.

This chain connects TRBV19 to TRBJ1-4, with TRBD1 matching over 7 bases. In germline, CDR1 is LNHDA, CDR2 SQIVND (reference sequence). This CDR3 is built from 15 residues. V gave up 5 bases and J gave up 0 bases; unmatched junction bases: 3. The CDR3 region has the DNA TGTGCCAGTAGTGTTCAGGGGGCAACTAATGAAAAACTGTTTTTT. Amino acid sequence: CASSVQGATNEKLFF.

Note on this clone: Mismatch with germline at one junction end may stem from a read error. The genes are TRBV9 and TRBJ1-2; 8 bases map to TRBD1. Germline V gives CDR1 SGDLS, CDR2 YYNGEE. This CDR3 has 19 amino acids. The CDR3 here is CTSRPLGTGVLRGNYGYTF. CDR3 bases: TGTACCAGCAGGCCTCTCGGGACAGGAGTTTTGAGAGGTAACTATGGCTACACCTTC.

This clone was found once. J is TRBJ2-5 and V is TRBV10-3, with 8 bases matching TRBD1. This CDR3 comprises 14 residues. After removal of 0 bases from V and 4 bases from J, the junction contained 1 base not matched to a gene. Germline V gives CDR1 ENHRY, CDR2 SYGVKD. The CDR3 protein is CAISESTGGETQYF. The CDR3, as DNA: TGTGCCATCAGTGAGTCTACAGGGGGAGAGACCCAGTACTTC.